This record looks at one T cell receptor (beta chain) sequence and its context. These data come from a study of blood T cell repertoires in COVID-19. Across the whole study: Spain, Italy and the United States supplied samples that represented acute and convalescent COVID-19. Nucleic acid was either cDNA or gDNA, and it came from T cells, B-cell-depleted T cells, or PBMCs.

Under the authors' procedure: Nucleated cell counts were estimated from reference gene primer amplification. The assay was immunoSEQ multiplex PCR, and TCRdb's table has in-frame clones only and misses some. V and J calls and clone size are copied from that table; D and trimming were computed from the DNA. The sample holds 120,000 to 150,000 clones, roughly 76% seen once. Germline lookup yields CDR1 LGHDT and CDR2 YNNKEL (reference sequence). Trimming cost V 4 bases and J 5 bases, with 17 bases left between them. The CDR3 runs 15 residues. J is TRBJ1-2 and V is TRBV3-1 (or the pseudogene TRBV3-2); tentative D call: TRBD1 (6 bases). The TCR was taken from a human donor with acute or convalescent COVID-19. The donor label of this sample is uncertain. Specimen: peripheral blood. The CDR3 nucleotides are TGTGCCAGCAGCCGCGAGGGGGGGAATAGGTATGGCTACACCTTC. This codes for CASSREGGNRYGYTF.